The clone carrying this T cell receptor beta chain is a singleton in its sample. The data stem from a study of identifying expanded T cells in peripheral blood. During the collection period, no donor immune events like infections were recorded. Method: immunoSEQ multiplex PCR; TCRdb's copy keeps in-frame clones and lacks some. The sample comprises about 78,000 clones, roughly 86% of which are singletons, and approximately 18% rests with the top ten. CDR3 length equals 13 residues. Unmatched junction bases numbered 2, after V lost 1 base and J lost 8 bases. Germline V gene lookup returns CDR1 SGHRS and CDR2 YFSETQ.

What was sequenced was blood. The clonotype originates from a person aged 18-69 years in good health. The V gene is TRBV5-1, the J gene TRBJ2-2, with TRBD2 identical over 7 bases. The CDR3: CASSLLSGGELFF. The CDR3 DNA reads as TGCGCCAGCAGCTTGCTTAGCGGGGGGGAGCTGTTTTTT.